This T cell receptor beta chain was sequenced for a study of T cells in Graves' hyperthyroidism and ophthalmopathy. Study background: Once the initial diagnosis was made, peripheral blood was obtained before any treatment.

Germline V gives CDR1 SGHRS, CDR2 YFSETQ. The CDR3 has 14 amino acids. Unmatched junction bases numbered 5, after V lost 4 bases and J lost 1 base. Authors of the study amplified TCR beta CDR3 regions from RNA transcripts. First-round RT-PCR targeting the TCR CDR3 was performed with the HTBI primer set. A single record per CDR3 protein comes from TCRdb applying MiXCR to the multiplex PCR reads. The sample includes around 300,000 distinct CDR3 sequences, around a fifth of them seen just once. Clinical Activity Scores of at least 3, NOSPECS grades of at least 4 and durations under 3 months characterized ophthalmopathy patients. The study excluded patients with uncontrolled infection, other autoimmune disease, pregnancy or lactation.

This receptor was identified in a man in his forties or fifties with Graves' ophthalmopathy. The genes are TRBV5-1 and TRBJ2-7, with 7 bases identical to TRBD2. The sequenced sample was blood. The CDR3: CASSEREGSYEQYF. CDR3 nucleotides: TGCGCCAGCAGCGAAAGGGAGGGATCCTACGAGCAGTACTTC.